Listed here are 21 T cell receptor beta chains from one sample, sequenced in a study of regulatory T cells in long-lasting Graves disease (dated by TCRdb to 2020 to 2022). What this sample's time point label stands for: newly diagnosed GD, antithyroid drugs for less than 3 months. RNA was extracted from PBMCs in TRIzol for both TCR sequencing and RNA sequencing. The protocol used for the library was multiplex PCR. The listed sequencing device is Illumina HiSeq 4000. To build TCR beta libraries, CDR3 regions were amplified by Arm-PCR using iRepertoire HTBI primers. Clones were called with MiXCR by TCRdb after fastp trimmed the public reads at Q25, and only in-frame beta chains were retained. Under each unique CDR3 protein, matching rows form one entry showing the most common genes and DNA. The sample contains about 370,000 distinct CDR3 sequences, less than 20% of them found a single time. 22% of the sample rests with the top ten.

The sample consisted of peripheral blood mononuclear cells (PBMCs), taken at new diagnosis, from a patient treated with antithyroid drugs. Source of these receptors: a female donor with Graves disease.

V usage is TRBV12-5 and J usage is TRBJ2-5, with D perhaps being TRBD1 or TRBD2 (5 bases each). This CDR3 has 14 amino acids. CDR1 is LGHNT and CDR2 is FRNRAP in the germline V gene. Trimming removed 4 bases at V and 4 bases at J, with 13 bases between. DNA of the CDR3: TGTGCTAGTGGTTACACCGGGACGTCAGAGACCCAGTACTTC. Its protein product is CASGYTGTSETQYF.

In this sample, this clonotype turned up many times. The rearrangement links TRBV2 to TRBJ1-5; the match to TRBD1 covers 8 bases. The germline gives CDR1 SNHLY, CDR2 FYNNEI. The CDR3 has 14 amino acids. Germline trimming cut 5 bases from V and 9 bases from J; bases unmatched to any gene: 9. CDR3: CASSPDRAPWPQHF. CDR3 sequence (DNA): TGTGCCAGCAGTCCGGACAGGGCTCCGTGGCCCCAGCATTTT.

About this clonotype itself: One end of the junction varies from germline; a read error may be responsible. The rearrangement links TRBV12-3 or TRBV12-4 to TRBJ1-1, with D possibly matching TRBD1 (5 bases). CDR3 size: 12 residues. The CDR3 region is CASSWTITEASF. CDR3 sequence (DNA): TGTGCCAGCAGTTGGACAATCACTGAAGCTTCCTTT.

In this sample, this clonotype turned up many times. V is TRBV7-9 and J is TRBJ2-7; tentatively, D is TRBD1 (6 bases). V was pared by 5 bases and J by 0 bases, with 11 bases between. The length of the CDR3 is 14 residues. Germline V lookup: CDR1 SEHNR, CDR2 FQNEAQ (reference sequence). The CDR3 coding sequence is TGTGCCAGCAGCCAGCAGGGGAGCTCCTACGAGCAGTACTTC. Translating it yields CASSQQGSSYEQYF.

The V call is TRBV5-5, the J call TRBJ2-1; D possibly corresponds to TRBD2 (6 bases). Trimming removed 6 bases from V and 0 bases from J, with 13 bases in between. CDR1 SGHKS and CDR2 YYEKEE come from the germline V gene (reference sequence). The CDR3 runs to 15 residues. This CDR3 reads CASTKGGSSYNEQFF. The CDR3 bases are TGTGCCAGCACCAAAGGAGGGAGCTCCTACAATGAGCAGTTCTTC.

This clonotype was seen at least ten times. The chain couples TRBV7-9 to TRBJ2-1; a weak D match, TRBD2 (7 bases). V shed 1 base and J shed 4 bases, with 14 bases lying between them. The CDR3 has 16 amino acids. Germline values: CDR1 SEHNR, CDR2 FQNEAQ (reference sequence). CDR3: CASSLDPGGLYNEQFF. CDR3 bases: TGTGCCAGCAGCTTAGATCCCGGGGGGCTTTACAATGAGCAGTTCTTC.

The table lists this clonotype with many counts. The chain recombines TRBV6-1 with TRBJ1-5, with D maybe TRBD1 (6 bases). The CDR3 is made up of 16 amino acids. The V gene's germline CDR1 is MNHNS and CDR2 SASEGT. Deletions cut 7 bases from V and 4 bases from J, with 20 bases between. CDR3 in amino acids: CASTDPKTGMNQPQHF. The CDR3 nucleotides are TGTGCCAGCACCGATCCGAAAACAGGGATGAATCAGCCCCAGCATTTT.

This clonotype was counted ten times or more. The rearrangement links TRBV5-1 to TRBJ2-2; D is unresolved. The CDR3 is 15 amino acids. V gave up 4 bases and J gave up 0 bases, with 10 bases separating them. Germline V gives CDR1 SGHRS, CDR2 YFSETQ. This CDR3 reads CASSPPPTNTGELFF. Written as DNA, the CDR3 is TGCGCCAGCAGCCCCCCCCCCACGAACACCGGGGAGCTGTTTTTT.

This clonotype was seen ten or more times. The chain uses TRBV9 and TRBJ1-5; D is ambiguous. Trimming took off 1 base at V and 6 bases at J, with 11 bases between the two ends. The length of the CDR3 is 14 residues. Germline CDR1 reads SGDLS; CDR2 reads YYNGEE. The CDR3 coding sequence is TGTGCCAGCAGCGTAAGATCGGGAGGTCAGCCCCAGCATTTT. Its protein is CASSVRSGGQPQHF.

This clonotype was picked up many times. V is TRBV10-3 and J is TRBJ2-7; 14 bases line up with TRBD2. Losses at the gene ends were 6 bases for V and 1 base for J; bases not matched to a gene: 5. The germline V gene encodes CDR1 ENHRY and CDR2 SYGVKD. CDR3 size: 16 residues. CDR3 protein: CAISPGLAGASYEQYF. The CDR3 DNA follows: TGTGCCATCAGCCCGGGACTAGCGGGGGCTTCCTACGAGCAGTACTTC.

This chain joins TRBV4-2 and TRBJ2-2; D ambiguous. V lost 7 bases to trimming and J lost 2 bases, with 17 bases between them. The CDR3 extends over 16 amino acids. Germline loops: CDR1 LGHNA, CDR2 YNFKEQ. The CDR3 sequence is CASTPTDETNTGELFF. The DNA of the CDR3 is TGTGCCAGCACCCCAACGGACGAAACCAACACCGGGGAGCTGTTTTTT.

This clonotype was detected many times. The chain combines TRBV6-1 with TRBJ2-3; a weak D match, TRBD1 (6 bases). This CDR3 region has 14 residues. Germline values: CDR1 MNHNS, CDR2 SASEGT. The V end lost 9 bases, the J end lost 0 bases, and 13 bases lay between the germline ends. This chain's CDR3 is CASPGTLSTDTQYF. DNA for the CDR3: TGTGCCAGTCCCGGGACACTTAGCACAGATACGCAGTATTTT.

This clonotype was picked up many times. The rearrangement uses TRBV3-1 and TRBJ2-7, with D possibly called TRBD1 or TRBD2 (7 bases each). Trimming removed 4 bases from V and 4 bases from J, with 17 bases in between. This CDR3 is 15 amino acids long. The germline CDR1 and CDR2 sequences are LGHDT and YNNKEL (reference sequence). CDR3 sequence reads: CASSRTTGRGYEQYF. CDR3 in DNA: TGTGCCAGCAGCCGCACGACAGGGAGGGGTTACGAGCAGTACTTC.

There are many counts of this clonotype. This chain connects TRBV29-1 to TRBJ1-2; 8 positions match TRBD1. CDR3 length: 13 residues. Germline V gene sequence: CDR1 SQVTM, CDR2 ANQGSEA. V lost 7 bases to trimming and J lost 6 bases; unmatched junction nucleotides: 10. The CDR3 sequence: CSAAGGAGDGYTF. The CDR3 nucleotides read TGCAGCGCCGCAGGGGGCGCAGGAGATGGCTACACCTTC.

The gene calls are TRBV4-1 and TRBJ1-5; D perhaps matches TRBD1 (5 bases). V dropped 1 base and J dropped 0 bases, with 13 bases sitting between them. The CDR3 length is 17 residues. Germline V gives CDR1 MGHRA, CDR2 YSYEKL. The CDR3 sequence is CASSQAGDFYSNQPQHF. DNA of the CDR3: TGCGCCAGCAGCCAAGCCGGGGACTTCTATAGCAATCAGCCCCAGCATTTT.

This clonotype was counted only a few times. The chain employs TRBV6-2 or TRBV6-3 and TRBJ1-2; D is undetermined. There are 15 residues in the CDR3. The V gene lost 2 bases and the J gene lost 4 bases, with 14 bases spanning the gap. Germline V gene lookup returns CDR1 MNHEY and CDR2 SVGEGT. CDR3 bases: TGTGCCAGCAGTTACCTGACGGAAAGACCCTATGGCTACACCTTC. It encodes CASSYLTERPYGYTF.

This clonotype was picked up many times. V usage is TRBV2 and J usage is TRBJ1-5; D is possibly TRBD1 (5 bases). With 7 bases removed from V and 3 bases from J, the gap between germline ends came to 13 bases. This CDR3 is built from 14 residues. Per the germline V gene, CDR1 is SNHLY and CDR2 is FYNNEI. The CDR3 is CASKRDRFNQPQHF. CDR3 nucleotide sequence: TGTGCCAGCAAGCGAGACAGATTCAATCAGCCCCAGCATTTT.

This clonotype was counted many times. The junction departs from germline at one end; a sequencing error may be responsible. The chain couples TRBV7-8 to TRBJ1-2; 7 positions match TRBD1. Looked up from germline, CDR1 is SGHVS and CDR2 is FQNEAQ. CDR3 length equals 16 residues. This CDR3 is CASSSMEGAPDYGYAF. The CDR3 DNA follows: TGTGCCAGCAGCTCGATGGAGGGGGCGCCAGACTATGGCTACGCCTTC.

This clonotype was counted at least ten times. The chain couples TRBV6-5 to TRBJ2-3, with 9 bases that match TRBD2. The trim removed 0 bases at V and 5 bases at J, leaving 12 bases unmatched. The CDR3 covers 18 residues. Germline CDR1 reads MNHEY; CDR2 reads SVGAGI. CDR3 sequence (DNA): TGTGCCAGCAGTTACTCGATCCATAAGCGGGAGGACCAAGATACGCAGTATTTT. Its translation: CASSYSIHKREDQDTQYF.

This clonotype was seen more than once but under ten times. V usage is TRBV9 and J usage is TRBJ1-3; 7 positions match TRBD1. Germline trimming cut 0 bases from V and 2 bases from J; bases unmatched to any gene: 11. CDR1 is SGDLS, CDR2 YYNGEE, per germline. The CDR3 has 18 residues. CDR3 region: CASSVAGPETGAGNTIYF. The CDR3 DNA follows: TGTGCCAGCAGCGTAGCGGGCCCCGAAACAGGGGCTGGAAACACCATATATTTT.

This clonotype was seen more than once but under ten times. A read error is possible here, since a much larger clone lies one base away. V gene TRBV2 combines with J gene TRBJ1-1; TRBD1 is a possible D gene (5 bases). In germline, CDR1 is SNHLY, CDR2 FYNNEI. There are 14 residues in the CDR3. The CDR3 here is CASNRVGENTEALF. CDR3 bases: TGTGCCAGCAACCGGGTAGGGGAGAACACTGAAGCTCTCTTT.